This T cell receptor beta chain was observed in a study of cytomegalovirus exposure and HLA in healthy donors. Regarding the study as a whole: Overall, about 160 TCR beta chains were annotated as cytomegalovirus-associated. Reported results showed that the classifier diagnosed cytomegalovirus status with high specificity and sensitivity. Solely CMV serostatus was available to characterize immune exposure. Sequencing depth roughly uniform across donors was assumed in presence/absence analyses.

For this clone: What it recognizes is unknown.

Amplification used 60 Vbeta primers and 13 Jbeta primers. Produced via immunoSEQ multiplex PCR; TCRdb's table is partial and in-frame only. Of over 60,000 clones listed, roughly 65% were seen once; the top ten hold less than 15%. Looked up from germline, CDR1 is LGHNT and CDR2 is FRNRAP. With 0 bases removed from V and 4 bases from J, the gap between germline ends came to 9 bases. The CDR3 totals 14 residues. V usage is TRBV12-5 and J usage is TRBJ1-2; D gene unclear. The sequenced sample was PBMCs. This receptor was identified in a male donor in good health and CMV-seropositive. The CDR3 DNA reads TGTGCTAGTGGTTTGGTCCCGGCAGGCTATGGCTACACCTTC. Protein sequence: CASGLVPAGYGYTF. Looking up the rest from reference TRBV12-5 and TRBJ1-2 gives the full variable domain: DARVTQTPRHKVTEMGQEVTMRCQPILGHNTVFWYRQTMMQGLELLAYFRNRAPLDDSGMPKDRFSAEMPDATLATLKIQPSEPRDSAVYFCASGLVPAGYGYTFGSGTRLTVV.